Listed below are T cell receptor beta chains from one sample, sequenced in a study of blood T cells in healthy people across ages. TCRdb independently ran MiXCR on the 5' RACE reads; one entry per CDR3 protein. The sample records under 800,000 distinct CDR3 sequences, about 21% being singletons. The sequencing sample was made of blood. The receptors come from an older man in good health. CDR3s include the opening cysteine and the closing phenylalanine or tryptophan. Fields, in order: clone size, D gene, J gene, V gene, CDR3 protein, CDR3 DNA. A D gene is named only where the DNA matches it firmly. Expanded clones get a size class; other rows say once, few or many, or leave the size out.

>-|TRBD2|TRBJ2-7|TRBV20-1
CSASRLAGVNEQYF
TGCAGTGCTAGCCGACTAGCGGGAGTAAACGAGCAGTACTTC
>few|TRBD2|TRBJ2-1|TRBV6-2/TRBV6-3
CASSATSGRLYNEQFF
TGTGCCAGCAGCGCGACTAGCGGGAGACTATACAATGAGCAGTTCTTC
>few|-|TRBJ1-1|TRBV29-1
CSVEPRPDTEAFF
TGCAGCGTTGAGCCACGGCCGGACACTGAAGCTTTCTTT
>-|-|TRBJ2-3|TRBV21-1
CASSKVGNGLAGDQSRTDTQYF
TGTGCCAGCAGCAAAGTGGGGAATGGTCTAGCGGGAGATCAATCGAGGACAGATACGCAGTATTTT
>-|TRBD1|TRBJ2-2|TRBV5-1
CASSPTGPTGELFF
TGCGCCAGCAGCCCGACAGGGCCGACCGGGGAGCTGTTTTTT
>-|TRBD1|TRBJ1-2|TRBV25-1
CASSDQDRGNYGYTF
TGTGCCAGCAGTGATCAGGACAGGGGGAACTATGGCTACACCTTC
>-|-|TRBJ2-7|TRBV19
CASSMAHPDEQYF
TGTGCCAGTAGTATGGCTCACCCTGACGAGCAGTACTTC
>-|TRBD1|TRBJ2-7|TRBV7-3
CASSMGQGVSEQYF
TGTGCCAGCAGCATGGGACAGGGGGTTTCCGAGCAGTACTTC
>many|-|TRBJ2-3|TRBV5-1
CASSLGAGETDTQYF
TGTGCCAGCAGCCTCGGGGCAGGGGAAACAGATACGCAGTATTTT
>-|TRBD1|TRBJ1-2|TRBV2
CARKGQGSGYTF
TGTGCCAGGAAGGGACAGGGGTCTGGCTACACCTTC
>few|-|TRBJ1-2|TRBV29-1
CSVEGGDHYGYTF
TGCAGCGTTGAGGGTGGGGATCACTATGGCTACACCTTC
>many|TRBD2|TRBJ2-2|TRBV6-5
CASSYVAGTGELFF
TGTGCCAGCAGTTACGTAGCGGGCACCGGGGAGCTGTTTTTT
>-|-|TRBJ2-2|TRBV4-3
CASSQDAGNTGELFF
TGCGCCAGCAGCCAAGATGCGGGGAACACCGGGGAGCTGTTTTTT
>few|TRBD2|TRBJ2-2|TRBV20-1
CSARESRGGTGELFF
TGCAGTGCTAGAGAGTCCCGGGGGGGGACCGGGGAGCTGTTTTTT
>-|-|TRBJ1-1|TRBV12-3/TRBV12-4
CASSFRWTEAFF
TGTGCCAGCAGTTTTCGGTGGACTGAAGCTTTCTTT
>few|TRBD2|TRBJ2-3|TRBV7-9
CASSFAPGLDTDTQYF
TGTGCCAGCAGCTTTGCTCCGGGACTAGACACAGATACGCAGTATTTT
>many|TRBD1|TRBJ1-4|TRBV6-1
CASSEDDREWEKLFF
TGTGCCAGCAGTGAAGACGACAGGGAGTGGGAAAAACTGTTTTTT
>few|TRBD1|TRBJ1-3|TRBV6-5
CASSLRQGLSGNTIYF
TGTGCCAGCAGTTTAAGACAGGGCCTCTCTGGAAACACCATATATTTT
>-|TRBD1|TRBJ2-6|TRBV20-1
CSARDRGKSGANVLTF
TGCAGTGCCAGGGACAGGGGAAAATCTGGGGCCAACGTCCTGACTTTC
>-|-|TRBJ2-2|TRBV10-2
CASFAGPNTGELFF
TGCGCCAGCTTCGCGGGGCCGAACACCGGGGAGCTGTTTTTT
>-|-|TRBJ2-5|TRBV9
CASSFGTNDLQETQYF
TGTGCCAGCAGCTTCGGGACCAACGATCTCCAAGAGACCCAGTACTTC
>-|TRBD2|TRBJ2-1|TRBV4-1
CASSYTSGRTYNEQFF
TGCGCCAGCAGCTACACTAGCGGGAGAACCTACAATGAGCAGTTCTTC
>many|-|TRBJ2-3|TRBV7-8
CASSLDLAGRDGDTQYF
TGTGCCAGCAGCTTAGATCTGGCAGGGCGTGATGGAGATACGCAGTATTTT
>-|TRBD1|TRBJ2-7|TRBV20-1
CSARGQGSSYEQYF
TGCAGTGCTAGGGGACAGGGCAGCTCCTACGAGCAGTACTTC
>-|TRBD2|TRBJ2-7|TRBV27
CASSSTSGYSYEQYF
TGTGCCAGCAGTTCCACTAGCGGATATTCCTACGAGCAGTACTTC
>few|-|TRBJ1-5|TRBV6-2/TRBV6-3
CASSYLGQPQHF
TGTGCCAGCAGTTACCTGGGCCAGCCCCAGCATTTT
>-|TRBD2|TRBJ2-1|TRBV11-2
CASSSRLAGPYNEQFF
TGTGCCAGCAGCTCCAGACTAGCGGGACCTTACAATGAGCAGTTCTTC
>few|TRBD2|TRBJ2-1|TRBV7-9
CASSHQLAGGYNEQFF
TGTGCCAGCAGCCACCAGCTAGCGGGAGGCTACAATGAGCAGTTCTTC
>-|-|TRBJ2-1|TRBV12-3/TRBV12-4
CAIRFSYNEQFF
TGTGCCATCAGATTTTCCTACAATGAGCAGTTCTTC
>-|TRBD1|TRBJ1-2|TRBV20-1
CSASKGQGFDYGYTF
TGCAGTGCTAGTAAAGGACAGGGATTTGACTATGGCTACACCTTC
>-|-|TRBJ1-3|TRBV19
CASSSVGPSGNTIYF
TGTGCCAGTAGTTCGGTCGGCCCCTCTGGAAACACCATATATTTT
>few|TRBD2|TRBJ2-1|TRBV28
CASSLAGLAATINEQFF
TGTGCCAGCAGTTTGGCGGGACTAGCGGCGACTATCAATGAGCAGTTCTTC
>many|-|TRBJ2-5|TRBV12-3/TRBV12-4
CASSLVSPSLETQYF
TGTGCCAGCAGTTTGGTGAGCCCGTCTTTAGAGACCCAGTACTTC
>-|-|TRBJ2-7|TRBV20-1
CSAATSGTYEQYF
TGCAGTGCTGCAACCTCGGGGACCTACGAGCAGTACTTC
>few|-|TRBJ2-7|TRBV20-1
CSARDQYRVYEQYF
TGCAGTGCTAGAGACCAGTATAGGGTCTACGAGCAGTACTTC
>-|TRBD2|TRBJ2-1|TRBV20-1
CSAFTGRPPYNEQFF
TGCAGTGCTTTTACCGGGAGGCCCCCCTACAATGAGCAGTTCTTC
>-|-|TRBJ2-1|TRBV7-7
CASSSGTTPSNEQFF
TGTGCTAGCAGTTCCGGGACCACCCCTTCCAATGAGCAGTTCTTC
>-|-|TRBJ2-4|TRBV20-1
CSASLQGPTNIQYF
TGCAGTGCTAGCCTACAGGGCCCAACAAACATTCAGTACTTC
>few|TRBD2|TRBJ2-2|TRBV20-1
CSARALAGSPGELFF
TGCAGTGCTAGGGCGCTAGCGGGAAGTCCCGGGGAGCTGTTTTTT
>few|TRBD1|TRBJ2-6|TRBV27
CASSLWGQGAIPGANVLTF
TGTGCCAGCAGTTTATGGGGGCAGGGGGCCATTCCTGGGGCCAACGTCCTGACTTTC
>-|TRBD2|TRBJ2-1|TRBV5-1
CASSQTTTSGSYEQFF
TGCGCCAGCAGCCAAACGACGACTAGCGGGAGTTATGAGCAGTTCTTC
>few|-|TRBJ2-1|TRBV7-3
CASSLIGGNEQFF
TGTGCCAGCAGCTTAATAGGAGGCAATGAGCAGTTCTTC
>-|-|TRBJ1-2|TRBV18
CASSQLQANYGYTF
TGTGCCAGCTCACAACTACAAGCTAACTATGGCTACACCTTC
>many|-|TRBJ2-5|TRBV20-1
CSAGQTQETQYF
TGCAGTGCCGGACAGACCCAAGAGACCCAGTACTTC
>many|-|TRBJ2-1|TRBV28
CASSPIPVYNEQFF
TGTGCCAGCAGCCCTATCCCCGTATACAATGAGCAGTTCTTC
>few|-|TRBJ2-5|TRBV9
CASSVVAGSKETQYF
TGTGCCAGCAGCGTAGTTGCAGGGAGTAAAGAGACCCAGTACTTC
>few|TRBD2|TRBJ2-5|TRBV5-1
CASSWWTSGNQETQYF
TGCGCCAGCAGCTGGTGGACTAGCGGGAACCAAGAGACCCAGTACTTC
>few|-|TRBJ1-5|TRBV24-1
CATSEEGSYSNQPQHF
TGTGCCACCAGTGAGGAAGGGTCATATAGCAATCAGCCCCAGCATTTT
>-|-|TRBJ1-4|TRBV10-3
CAISERGRREKLFF
TGTGCCATCAGTGAGCGGGGCCGTAGGGAAAAACTGTTTTTT
>few|TRBD1|TRBJ2-1|TRBV6-4
CASSAQGQGGGEQFF
TGTGCCAGCAGTGCCCAAGGACAGGGGGGAGGTGAGCAGTTCTTC
>-|-|TRBJ2-3|TRBV21-1
CASSKGLGKGCTDTQYF
TGTGCCAGCAGCAAAGGTCTCGGGAAGGGTTGCACAGATACGCAGTATTTT
>-|-|TRBJ1-4|TRBV5-1
CASSYGDHLEGEKLFF
TGCGCCAGCAGCTATGGAGACCACCTGGAGGGTGAAAAACTGTTTTTT
>-|TRBD2|TRBJ2-1|TRBV14
CASSQLAGGLNGQFF
TGTGCCAGCAGCCAGTTAGCGGGAGGGCTAAATGGGCAGTTCTTC
>few|TRBD2|TRBJ2-2|TRBV27
CASSPGTSYTITGELFF
TGTGCCAGCAGTCCCGGGACTAGTTACACTATCACCGGGGAGCTGTTTTTT
>-|TRBD2|TRBJ2-1|TRBV7-3
CASSLKAGLAGGTYNEQFF
TGTGCCAGCAGCTTAAAGGCGGGGCTAGCGGGAGGTACCTACAATGAGCAGTTCTTC